The source of this T cell receptor beta chain is a study of shared clonotypes between healthy human individuals. Donors comprised healthy HIV-negative adults lacking recent acute infections or vaccinations. The study drew all its donors from Caucasian adults living in Nashville, Tennessee. Around 100 million PBMCs went into genomic DNA for unsorted samples. CDR1 is ENHRY, CDR2 SYGVKD, per germline. This CDR3 contains 15 residues. The V end lost 5 bases, the J end lost 4 bases, and 17 bases lay between the germline ends. Unsorted PBMC replicate PCRs used 300 ng DNA, around 28,000 T cell genomes. Clones were sequenced by immunoSEQ multiplex PCR, and TCRdb holds only the in-frame ones, with some missing. The sample has around 440,000 clones, 77% seen once.

Sequenced input: PBMCs. This receptor was obtained from a woman aged 35 to 49 in good health. Some clones in this sample may be carry-over from other donors' samples. The chain joins TRBV10-3 to TRBJ1-1; a possible D gene is TRBD1 (6 bases). CDR3 sequence: CAISPFEGVGTEAFF. The DNA for the CDR3 is TGTGCCATCAGTCCCTTCGAGGGGGTAGGCACTGAAGCTTTCTTT.